This TCR beta chain was retrieved from a study of T cells of healthy individuals. Each CDR3 protein gets one entry after TCRdb re-called the 5' RACE reads with MiXCR. Here the sample spans about 100,000 distinct CDR3 sequences, under 20% being singletons. The CDR3 totals 11 residues. Germline CDR1 is MNHEY and CDR2 is SVGEGT. Between the trimmed V and J ends, which lost 4 bases and 9 bases, there was a span of 9 bases. The chain carries TRBV6-2 or TRBV6-3 and TRBJ2-5; no reliable D call. This TCR came from a human donor in good health. The CDR3 loop reads CASSSSKAQYF. The CDR3 DNA is TGTGCCAGCAGTTCCTCCAAGGCCCAGTACTTC.